Below, 7 T cell receptor beta chains from the same sample are listed, as sequenced in a study of regulatory T cells in long-lasting Graves disease. Time point meaning: newly diagnosed GD, antithyroid drugs for less than 3 months. There was RNA extracted from PBMCs, and the TCR library was made from it. Both iRepertoire HTBI primers and Arm-PCR of CDR3 regions were used to build the TCR beta libraries. TCRdb itself ran the multiplex PCR reads through MiXCR, one entry per CDR3 protein. The sample has 520,000 or so distinct CDR3 sequences; approximately 12% are singletons. This sample also belongs to another study, concerning T cells in Graves' hyperthyroidism and ophthalmopathy.

The sample here was peripheral blood mononuclear cells (PBMCs), taken at new diagnosis, from a patient treated with antithyroid drugs. The receptors originated from a woman aged 25 to 39 with Graves disease.

This clonotype was observed many times. The chain carries TRBV7-3 and TRBJ2-1; 12 nucleotides match TRBD2. The CDR3 runs 14 residues. Germline V gives CDR1 SGHTA, CDR2 FQGTGA. The J segment lost 7 bases and the V segment lost 5 bases, leaving 3 bases of the junction unmatched. CDR3 protein: CASSQLAGGNEQFF. The CDR3 bases are TGTGCCAGCAGCCAGCTAGCGGGGGGGAATGAGCAGTTCTTC.

This clonotype was seen ten or more times. The V gene is TRBV12-3 or TRBV12-4, the J gene TRBJ2-4; TRBD1 matches at 7 bases. J lost 0 bases, V lost 6 bases, and 17 bases had no gene match. The CDR3 loop spans 19 amino acids. CDR3 in amino acids: CASSRRTGQLQLAKNIQYF. In DNA, the CDR3 is TGTGCCAGCAGCCGCCGGACAGGCCAACTGCAACTAGCCAAAAACATTCAGTACTTC.

This clonotype appeared many times. CDR3 nucleotide sequence: TGTGCCACCAGCGGCAAGGGGGCCTCTAGCAATCAGCCCCAGCATTTT. Translating gives CATSGKGASSNQPQHF. This chain connects TRBV15 to TRBJ1-5, with TRBD1 identical over 7 bases. Germline CDR1 and CDR2: LNHNV and YYDKDF (reference sequence). The CDR3 runs to 16 residues. Losses at the gene ends were 5 bases for V and 0 bases for J; bases not matched to a gene: 7.

This rearrangement joins TRBV19 to TRBJ2-1, with TRBD2 as a possible D gene (6 bases). The CDR3 sequence is 15 residues long. The ends were cut back, 5 bases at V and 4 bases at J, with 15 bases in the middle. Germline-derived CDR1 and CDR2 are LNHDA and SQIVND (reference sequence). The CDR3 bases are TGTGCCAGTAGTGCCACTAGCCTTTCGTACAATGAGCAGTTCTTC. This sequence encodes CASSATSLSYNEQFF.

The V and J genes are TRBV5-1 and TRBJ2-3, with 11 bases identical to TRBD2. From germline, CDR1 is SGHRS and CDR2 YFSETQ. The CDR3 consists of 16 residues. Trimming at V came to 4 bases and at J to 5 bases, leaving 9 bases not matched to a gene. The DNA of the CDR3 is TGCGCCAGCAGCACTTCTGGGGGACTAGCGGTAGATACGCAGTATTTT. It codes for CASSTSGGLAVDTQYF.

This clonotype was found many times. The J gene is TRBJ2-5, the V gene TRBV7-2; 14 bases match TRBD2. The length of the CDR3 is 15 residues. In germline, CDR1 is SGHTA, CDR2 FQGNSA. Germline trimming cut 4 bases from V and 5 bases from J; bases unmatched to any gene: 3. The CDR3 loop is CASSSGLAGVETQYF. The CDR3, as DNA: TGTGCCAGCAGCTCGGGACTAGCGGGAGTCGAGACCCAGTACTTC.

This clonotype was seen at least ten times. Here the CDR3 reads CASSLGADQETQYF. CDR3 DNA sequence: TGTGCCAGCAGCTTAGGGGCGGACCAAGAGACCCAGTACTTC. The chain employs TRBV11-2 and TRBJ2-5; no reliable D call. The CDR3 length is 14 residues. Germline CDR1 SGHAT, CDR2 FQNNGV. V lost 1 base to trimming and J lost 0 bases, with 6 bases between them.